This T cell receptor beta chain was documented in a study of regulatory T cells in long-lasting Graves disease. The study, taken as a whole, reports: Persistent Graves' cases showed lower TCR diversity than newly diagnosed cases. When disease was persistent, TRBV28, TRBJ1-2 and TRBJ2-5 were the favored segments.

Construction of the TCR beta libraries employed iRepertoire HTBI primers in conjunction with Arm-PCR of CDR3 regions. TCRdb used MiXCR to reprocess the multiplex PCR reads, holding one entry per CDR3 protein. The sample records hundreds of thousands of distinct CDR3 sequences, around 12% being singletons. There are 15 residues in the CDR3. V lost 4 bases to trimming and J lost 1 base, with 13 bases between them. Germline lookup yields CDR1 MNHEY and CDR2 SVGAGI. Time point meaning: newly diagnosed GD, antithyroid drugs for less than 3 months. TCR sequences were obtained from RNA taken from PBMCs. Collection of peripheral blood (roughly 9.8 milliliters) was done using EDTA tubes. This clonotype was seen ten or more times. Its antigen is undetermined. These sequences were also reported in another study, on T cells in Graves' hyperthyroidism and ophthalmopathy. From that report: Stable hyperthyroidism: no ophthalmopathy progression over 18 months of follow-up.

The clonotype comes from a woman aged 25 to 39 with Graves disease. The chain links TRBV6-5 to TRBJ2-5; TRBD2 is a possible D gene (6 bases). Sample: peripheral blood mononuclear cells (PBMCs), taken at new diagnosis, from a patient treated with antithyroid drugs. CDR3 sequence: CASSSDWDSQETQYF. CDR3 DNA sequence: TGTGCCAGCAGTTCTGACTGGGACTCCCAAGAGACCCAGTACTTC.